A selection of T cell receptor beta chains follows, all from one sample in a study of CD8+ T cells in alopecia areata. Using immunoSEQ multiplex PCR, the repertoire was profiled, and TCRdb retains in-frame clones only, with some absent. The sample lists 150,000 to 200,000 clones, roughly 60% occurring once. Sequenced here: CD4+ T cells sorted from blood, sampled at week 24, from a patient treated with tofacitinib. Receptors were obtained from a human donor with alopecia areata. Each CDR3 is given with its conserved first and last residue. The D gene is left open where the match is weak. The size field is filled for only some rows; it gives once, few, many or a size class.

j_call: TRBJ1-1; v_call: TRBV30; d_call: TRBD1; clone_size: NA; cdr3_aa: CACTNRQGGAFF; cdr3_nt: TGTGCCTGTACCAACAGGCAGGGGGGAGCTTTCTTT
j_call: TRBJ2-1; v_call: TRBV6-4; d_call: TRBD2; clone_size: few; cdr3_aa: CASSDSGLAEQFF; cdr3_nt: TGTGCCAGCAGTGACTCGGGACTAGCGGAGCAGTTCTTC
j_call: TRBJ1-1; v_call: TRBV29-1; d_call: NA; clone_size: few; cdr3_aa: CSVSDSEAFF; cdr3_nt: TGCAGCGTTTCGGACAGTGAAGCTTTCTTT
j_call: TRBJ1-2; v_call: TRBV19; d_call: NA; clone_size: NA; cdr3_aa: CASGGPSNYGYTF; cdr3_nt: TGTGCCTCGGGGGGGCCGTCTAACTATGGCTACACCTTC
j_call: TRBJ2-2; v_call: TRBV7-3; d_call: NA; clone_size: NA; cdr3_aa: CASRPTSSPGELFF; cdr3_nt: TGTGCCAGCAGGCCAACTAGTTCCCCCGGGGAGCTGTTTTTT
j_call: TRBJ2-5; v_call: TRBV5-1; d_call: NA; clone_size: NA; cdr3_aa: CASSLEKTQYF; cdr3_nt: TGCGCCAGCAGCTTGGAAAAGACCCAGTACTTC
j_call: TRBJ2-7; v_call: TRBV6-5; d_call: NA; clone_size: few; cdr3_aa: CASGAQGFGEQYF; cdr3_nt: TGTGCCAGCGGGGCGCAGGGGTTTGGCGAGCAGTACTTC
j_call: TRBJ2-3; v_call: TRBV29-1; d_call: TRBD1; clone_size: NA; cdr3_aa: CSVDYRGRIDTQYF; cdr3_nt: TGCAGCGTGGACTACAGGGGGCGAATCGATACGCAGTATTTT
j_call: TRBJ2-2; v_call: TRBV29-1; d_call: TRBD1; clone_size: few; cdr3_aa: CSVGDRGLSGELFF; cdr3_nt: TGCAGCGTTGGGGACAGGGGGCTGTCCGGGGAGCTGTTTTTT
j_call: TRBJ1-2; v_call: TRBV29-1; d_call: NA; clone_size: few; cdr3_aa: CSVEYRDGYTF; cdr3_nt: TGCAGCGTTGAGTATCGGGATGGCTACACCTTC
j_call: TRBJ2-7; v_call: TRBV4-1; d_call: TRBD1; clone_size: NA; cdr3_aa: CASSQDLARTGSYEQYF; cdr3_nt: TGCGCCAGCAGCCAAGATCTGGCCCGGACAGGTAGCTACGAGCAGTACTTC
j_call: TRBJ1-2; v_call: TRBV6-6; d_call: NA; clone_size: NA; cdr3_aa: CATSRDGYTF; cdr3_nt: TGTGCCACCTCGAGGGATGGCTACACCTTC
j_call: TRBJ1-1; v_call: TRBV5-1; d_call: NA; clone_size: NA; cdr3_aa: CASSLRNTEAFF; cdr3_nt: TGCGCCAGCAGCCTCCGGAACACTGAAGCTTTCTTT
j_call: TRBJ2-5; v_call: TRBV7-3; d_call: NA; clone_size: NA; cdr3_aa: CASSLTMLETQYF; cdr3_nt: TGTGCCAGCAGCTTAACGATGTTAGAGACCCAGTACTTC
j_call: TRBJ2-1; v_call: TRBV2; d_call: TRBD2; clone_size: NA; cdr3_aa: CASRGTSGGVEQFF; cdr3_nt: TGTGCCAGCAGAGGGACTAGCGGGGGTGTTGAGCAGTTCTTC
j_call: TRBJ2-5; v_call: TRBV5-1; d_call: NA; clone_size: NA; cdr3_aa: CASSGPQETQYF; cdr3_nt: TGCGCCAGCAGCGGTCCTCAAGAGACCCAGTACTTC
j_call: TRBJ2-1; v_call: TRBV5-1; d_call: NA; clone_size: NA; cdr3_aa: CASSGLHNEQFF; cdr3_nt: TGCGCCAGCAGCGGACTCCACAATGAGCAGTTCTTC
j_call: TRBJ1-1; v_call: TRBV19; d_call: NA; clone_size: few; cdr3_aa: CASRPTWTTEAFF; cdr3_nt: TGTGCCAGTAGACCGACGTGGACCACTGAAGCTTTCTTT
j_call: TRBJ2-3; v_call: TRBV7-2; d_call: NA; clone_size: NA; cdr3_aa: CASSQEGGAADTQYF; cdr3_nt: TGTGCCAGCAGTCAGGAGGGGGGGGCCGCAGATACGCAGTATTTT
j_call: TRBJ1-6; v_call: TRBV5-1; d_call: TRBD1; clone_size: few; cdr3_aa: CASSLRTGDNSPLHF; cdr3_nt: TGCGCCAGCAGCCTGAGGACAGGCGATAATTCACCCCTCCACTTT
j_call: TRBJ2-6; v_call: TRBV29-1; d_call: TRBD2; clone_size: NA; cdr3_aa: CSVGGTGANVLTF; cdr3_nt: TGCAGCGTGGGAGGGACTGGGGCCAACGTCCTGACTTTC
j_call: TRBJ2-7; v_call: TRBV18; d_call: TRBD2; clone_size: once; cdr3_aa: CASSRRTSDYEQYF; cdr3_nt: TGTGCCAGCTCACGACGGACTAGTGATTACGAGCAGTACTTC
j_call: TRBJ1-2; v_call: TRBV5-1; d_call: TRBD1; clone_size: NA; cdr3_aa: CASSPDRVDRSGYTF; cdr3_nt: TGCGCCAGCAGCCCAGACAGGGTAGATAGGAGTGGCTACACCTTC
j_call: TRBJ1-6; v_call: TRBV25-1; d_call: TRBD1; clone_size: NA; cdr3_aa: CASSEYAGGANSPLHF; cdr3_nt: TGTGCCAGCAGTGAATACGCAGGGGGCGCGAATTCACCCCTCCACTTT
j_call: TRBJ2-1; v_call: TRBV27; d_call: NA; clone_size: few; cdr3_aa: CASSSLLRGSSYNEQFF; cdr3_nt: TGTGCCAGCAGTTCCCTTCTCCGCGGAAGCTCCTACAATGAGCAGTTCTTC
j_call: TRBJ2-1; v_call: TRBV5-6; d_call: TRBD2; clone_size: NA; cdr3_aa: CASSGRTSGGPPYNEQFF; cdr3_nt: TGTGCCAGCAGCGGACGGACTAGCGGGGGGCCGCCCTACAATGAGCAGTTCTTC
j_call: TRBJ2-5; v_call: TRBV4-3; d_call: NA; clone_size: NA; cdr3_aa: CASSQGSTSSETQYF; cdr3_nt: TGCGCCAGCAGCCAAGGAAGTACCAGTTCAGAGACCCAGTACTTC
j_call: TRBJ1-1; v_call: TRBV27; d_call: NA; clone_size: NA; cdr3_aa: CASNLRGSGEAFF; cdr3_nt: TGTGCCAGCAATTTACGGGGCAGCGGTGAAGCTTTCTTT
j_call: TRBJ2-2; v_call: TRBV14; d_call: NA; clone_size: NA; cdr3_aa: CASSQDITGELFF; cdr3_nt: TGTGCCAGCAGCCAAGATATTACCGGGGAGCTGTTTTTT
j_call: TRBJ2-1; v_call: TRBV11-2; d_call: NA; clone_size: NA; cdr3_aa: CASSRRDLEANEQFF; cdr3_nt: TGTGCCAGCAGCCGGCGGGATCTTGAGGCGAATGAGCAGTTCTTC
j_call: TRBJ2-3; v_call: TRBV9; d_call: TRBD1; clone_size: NA; cdr3_aa: CASQPTGGLATQYF; cdr3_nt: TGTGCCAGCCAACCTACAGGGGGCCTTGCTACGCAGTATTTT
j_call: TRBJ1-4; v_call: TRBV30; d_call: NA; clone_size: NA; cdr3_aa: CAWSVDRFATNEKLFF; cdr3_nt: TGTGCCTGGAGTGTAGACCGATTTGCAACTAATGAAAAACTGTTTTTT
j_call: TRBJ2-3; v_call: TRBV29-1; d_call: NA; clone_size: few; cdr3_aa: CSGLSDTDTQYF; cdr3_nt: TGCAGCGGACTTAGCGACACAGATACGCAGTATTTT
j_call: TRBJ2-7; v_call: TRBV29-1; d_call: NA; clone_size: few; cdr3_aa: CSTVRGNEQYF; cdr3_nt: TGCAGCACAGTAAGGGGTAACGAGCAGTACTTC
j_call: TRBJ1-1; v_call: TRBV29-1; d_call: TRBD1; clone_size: NA; cdr3_aa: CSVGTGMNTEAFF; cdr3_nt: TGCAGCGTTGGGACAGGGATGAACACTGAAGCTTTCTTT
j_call: TRBJ2-5; v_call: TRBV11-2; d_call: NA; clone_size: NA; cdr3_aa: CASTNPTSLGETQYF; cdr3_nt: TGTGCCAGCACCAACCCTACGTCACTCGGAGAGACCCAGTACTTC
j_call: TRBJ1-2; v_call: TRBV2; d_call: TRBD1; clone_size: once; cdr3_aa: CASRPGGQDGYTF; cdr3_nt: TGTGCCAGCAGGCCCGGAGGACAGGATGGCTACACCTTC
j_call: TRBJ2-1; v_call: TRBV15; d_call: NA; clone_size: NA; cdr3_aa: CATSWGTLYNEQFF; cdr3_nt: TGTGCCACTTCGTGGGGGACCCTTTACAATGAGCAGTTCTTC
j_call: TRBJ2-4; v_call: TRBV5-6; d_call: NA; clone_size: NA; cdr3_aa: CASSRFWSQNIQYF; cdr3_nt: TGTGCCAGCAGCCGGTTTTGGTCCCAAAACATTCAGTACTTC
j_call: TRBJ2-7; v_call: TRBV30; d_call: NA; clone_size: NA; cdr3_aa: CAWSVRREAVEQYF; cdr3_nt: TGTGCCTGGAGTGTACGTCGGGAAGCTGTGGAGCAGTACTTC
j_call: TRBJ1-1; v_call: TRBV7-9; d_call: TRBD1; clone_size: few; cdr3_aa: CASSLDRVGYGTEAFF; cdr3_nt: TGTGCCAGCAGCTTGGACAGGGTCGGATATGGGACTGAAGCTTTCTTT
j_call: TRBJ2-1; v_call: TRBV5-4; d_call: TRBD1; clone_size: NA; cdr3_aa: CASSFEQGGYNEQFF; cdr3_nt: TGTGCCAGCAGCTTTGAACAGGGGGGCTACAATGAGCAGTTCTTC
j_call: TRBJ1-1; v_call: TRBV10-2; d_call: NA; clone_size: NA; cdr3_aa: CASSESQGSVAEAFF; cdr3_nt: TGCGCCAGCAGTGAGTCCCAGGGCTCTGTGGCTGAAGCTTTCTTT